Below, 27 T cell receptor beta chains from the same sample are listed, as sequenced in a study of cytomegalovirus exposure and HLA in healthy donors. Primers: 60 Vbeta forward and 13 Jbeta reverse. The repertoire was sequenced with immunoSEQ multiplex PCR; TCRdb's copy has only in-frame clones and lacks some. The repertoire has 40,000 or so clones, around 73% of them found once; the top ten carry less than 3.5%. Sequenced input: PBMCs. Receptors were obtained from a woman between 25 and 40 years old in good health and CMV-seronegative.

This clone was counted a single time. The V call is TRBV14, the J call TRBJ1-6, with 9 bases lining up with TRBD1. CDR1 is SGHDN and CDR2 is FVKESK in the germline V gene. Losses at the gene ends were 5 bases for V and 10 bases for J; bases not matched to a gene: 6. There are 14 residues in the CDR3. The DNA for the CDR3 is TGTGCCAGCAGCAGGACAGGGGACCGATCACCCCTCCACTTT. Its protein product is CASSRTGDRSPLHF.

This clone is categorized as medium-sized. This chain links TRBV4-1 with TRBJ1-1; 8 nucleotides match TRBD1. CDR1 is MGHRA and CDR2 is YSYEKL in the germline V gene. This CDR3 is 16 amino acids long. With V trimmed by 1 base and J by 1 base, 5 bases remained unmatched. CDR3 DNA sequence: TGCGCCAGCAGCCAAGGGACAGGGACCCCGAACACTGAAGCTTTCTTT. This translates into CASSQGTGTPNTEAFF.

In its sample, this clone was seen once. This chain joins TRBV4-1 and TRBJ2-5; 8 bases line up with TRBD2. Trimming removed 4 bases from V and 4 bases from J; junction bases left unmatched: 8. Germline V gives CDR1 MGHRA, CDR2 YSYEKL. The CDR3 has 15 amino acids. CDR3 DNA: TGCGCCAGCAGCCGGATGGCGGGAGGAACAGAGACCCAGTACTTC. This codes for CASSRMAGGTETQYF.

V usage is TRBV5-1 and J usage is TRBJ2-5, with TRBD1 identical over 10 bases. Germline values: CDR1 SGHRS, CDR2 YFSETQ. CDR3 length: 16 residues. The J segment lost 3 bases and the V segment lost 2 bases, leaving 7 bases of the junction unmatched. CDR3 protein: CASSLGLGQGKETQYF. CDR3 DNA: TGCGCCAGCAGCTTAGGCCTGGGACAGGGGAAAGAGACCCAGTACTTC.

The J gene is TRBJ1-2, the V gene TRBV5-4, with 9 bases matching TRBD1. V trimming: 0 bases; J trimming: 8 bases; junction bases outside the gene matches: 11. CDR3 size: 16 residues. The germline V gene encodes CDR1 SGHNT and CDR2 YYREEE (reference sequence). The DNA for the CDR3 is TGTGCCAGCAGCTTGGAGCGCGCTATGACAGGGGGAGGCTACACCTTC. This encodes CASSLERAMTGGGYTF.

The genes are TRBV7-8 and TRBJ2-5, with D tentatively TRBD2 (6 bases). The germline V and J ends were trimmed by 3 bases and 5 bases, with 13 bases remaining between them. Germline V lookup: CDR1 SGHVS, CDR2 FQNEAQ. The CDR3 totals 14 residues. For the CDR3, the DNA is TGTGCCAGCAGCTTTGGCGGGGCCGGGGAGACCCAGTACTTC. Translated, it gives CASSFGGAGETQYF.

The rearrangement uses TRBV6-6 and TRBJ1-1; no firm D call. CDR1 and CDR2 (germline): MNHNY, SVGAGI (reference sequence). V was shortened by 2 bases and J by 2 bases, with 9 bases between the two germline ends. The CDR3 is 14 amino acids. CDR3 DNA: TGTGCCAGCAGTTACGGAGGCTTTAACACTGAAGCTTTCTTT. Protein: CASSYGGFNTEAFF.

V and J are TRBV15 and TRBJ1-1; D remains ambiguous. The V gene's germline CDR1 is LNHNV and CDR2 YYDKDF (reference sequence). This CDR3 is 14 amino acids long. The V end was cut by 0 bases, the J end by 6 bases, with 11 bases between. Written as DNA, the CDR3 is TGTGCCACCAGCAGAGATCGGGGAGGGCCTGAAGCTTTCTTT. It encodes CATSRDRGGPEAFF.

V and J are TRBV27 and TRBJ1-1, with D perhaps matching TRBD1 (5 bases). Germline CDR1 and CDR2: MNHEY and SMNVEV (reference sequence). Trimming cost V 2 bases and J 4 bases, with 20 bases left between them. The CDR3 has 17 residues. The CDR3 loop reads CASSLNPPGVGFTEAFF. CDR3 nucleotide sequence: TGTGCCAGCAGTTTAAACCCCCCGGGGGTAGGTTTCACTGAAGCTTTCTTT.

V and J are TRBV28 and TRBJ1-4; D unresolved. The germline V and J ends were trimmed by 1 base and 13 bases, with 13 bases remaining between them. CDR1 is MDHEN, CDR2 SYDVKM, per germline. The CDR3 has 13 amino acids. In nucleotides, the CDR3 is TGTGCCAGCAGTTTATCAGGCCGTGGTGGACTGTTTTTT. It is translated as CASSLSGRGGLFF.

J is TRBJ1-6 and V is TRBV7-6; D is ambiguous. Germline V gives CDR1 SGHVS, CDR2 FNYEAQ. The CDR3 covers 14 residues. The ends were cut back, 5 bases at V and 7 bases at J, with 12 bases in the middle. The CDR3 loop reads CASSLDPVNSPLHF. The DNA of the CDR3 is TGTGCCAGCAGCCTAGACCCGGTCAATTCACCCCTCCACTTT.

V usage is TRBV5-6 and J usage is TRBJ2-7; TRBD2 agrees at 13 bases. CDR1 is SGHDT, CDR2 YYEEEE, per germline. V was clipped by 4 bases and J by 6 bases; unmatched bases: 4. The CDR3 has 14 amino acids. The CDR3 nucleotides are TGTGCCAGCAGCCTGGGACTAGCGGGACGCGAGCAGTACTTC. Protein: CASSLGLAGREQYF.

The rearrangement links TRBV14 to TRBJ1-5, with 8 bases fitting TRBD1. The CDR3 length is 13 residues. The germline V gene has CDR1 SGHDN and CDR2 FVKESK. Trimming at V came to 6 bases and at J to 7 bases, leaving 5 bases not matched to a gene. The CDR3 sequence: CASSRDRHQPQHF. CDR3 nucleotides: TGTGCCAGCAGTCGGGACAGGCACCAGCCCCAGCATTTT.

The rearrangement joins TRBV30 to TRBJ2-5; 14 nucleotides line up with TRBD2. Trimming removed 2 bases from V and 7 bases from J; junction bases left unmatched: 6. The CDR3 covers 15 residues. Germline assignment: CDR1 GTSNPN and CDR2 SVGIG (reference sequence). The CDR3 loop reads CAWSWGLAGVGTQYF. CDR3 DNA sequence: TGTGCCTGGAGTTGGGGACTAGCGGGGGTGGGGACCCAGTACTTC. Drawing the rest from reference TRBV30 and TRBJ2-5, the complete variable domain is SQTIHQWPATLVQPVGSPLSLECTVEGTSNPNLYWYRQAAGRGLQLLFYSVGIGQISSEVPQNLSASRPQDRQFILSSKKLLLSDSGFYLCAWSWGLAGVGTQYFGPGTRLLVL.

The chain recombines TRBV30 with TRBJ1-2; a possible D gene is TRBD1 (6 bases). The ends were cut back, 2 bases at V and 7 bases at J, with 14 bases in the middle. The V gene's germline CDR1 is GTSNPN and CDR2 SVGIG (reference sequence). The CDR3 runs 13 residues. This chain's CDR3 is CAWSKREGGGYTF. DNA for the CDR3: TGTGCCTGGAGTAAAAGGGAGGGGGGTGGCTACACCTTC. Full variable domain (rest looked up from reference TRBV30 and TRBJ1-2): SQTIHQWPATLVQPVGSPLSLECTVEGTSNPNLYWYRQAAGRGLQLLFYSVGIGQISSEVPQNLSASRPQDRQFILSSKKLLLSDSGFYLCAWSKREGGGYTFGSGTRLTVV.

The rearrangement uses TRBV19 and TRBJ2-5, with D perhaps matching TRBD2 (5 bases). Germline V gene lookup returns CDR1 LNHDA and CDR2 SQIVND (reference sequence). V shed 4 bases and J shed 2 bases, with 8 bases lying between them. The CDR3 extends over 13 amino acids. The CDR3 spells CASSSQRQETQYF. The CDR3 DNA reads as TGTGCCAGTAGTAGTCAGCGGCAAGAGACCCAGTACTTC.

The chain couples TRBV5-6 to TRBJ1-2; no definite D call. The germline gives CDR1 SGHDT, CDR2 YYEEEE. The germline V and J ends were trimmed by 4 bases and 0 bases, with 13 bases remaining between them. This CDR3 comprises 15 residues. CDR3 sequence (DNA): TGTGCCAGCAGCCAGAGGTGGTCAGCTAACTATGGCTACACCTTC. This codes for CASSQRWSANYGYTF.

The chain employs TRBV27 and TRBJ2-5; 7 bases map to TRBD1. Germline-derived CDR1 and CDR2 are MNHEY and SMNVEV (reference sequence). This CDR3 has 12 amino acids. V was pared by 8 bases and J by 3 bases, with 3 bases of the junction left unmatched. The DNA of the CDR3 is TGTGCCAGCCCGGGGACAGAAGAGACCCAGTACTTC. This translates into CASPGTEETQYF.

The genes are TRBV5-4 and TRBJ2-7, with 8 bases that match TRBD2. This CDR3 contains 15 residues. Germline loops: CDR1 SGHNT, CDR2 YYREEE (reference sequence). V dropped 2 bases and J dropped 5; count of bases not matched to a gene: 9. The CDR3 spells CASSFGGGQGDEQYF. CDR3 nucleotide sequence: TGTGCCAGCAGCTTCGGCGGGGGGCAAGGTGACGAGCAGTACTTC. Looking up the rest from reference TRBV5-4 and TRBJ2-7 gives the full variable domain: ETGVTQSPTHLIKTRGQQVTLRCSSQSGHNTVSWYQQALGQGPQFIFQYYREEENGRGNFPPRFSGLQFPNYSSELNVNALELDDSALYLCASSFGGGQGDEQYFGPGTRLTVT.

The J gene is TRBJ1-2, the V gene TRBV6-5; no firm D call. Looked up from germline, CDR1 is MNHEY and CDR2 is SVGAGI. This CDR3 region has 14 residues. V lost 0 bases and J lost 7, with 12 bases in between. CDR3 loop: CASSYSSGVAGYTF. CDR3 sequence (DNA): TGTGCCAGCAGTTACTCGTCAGGCGTTGCTGGCTACACCTTC.

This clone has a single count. CDR3 DNA: TGCGCCAGCAGCCTTAGCGGGAGATTTGGGTACGAGCAGTACTTC. It is translated as CASSLSGRFGYEQYF. This rearrangement joins TRBV5-1 to TRBJ2-7; 9 bases align to TRBD2. The V gene end was trimmed by 4 bases and the J gene end by 4 bases; junction bases not matched to a gene: 9. Germline V gene data show CDR1 as SGHRS and CDR2 as YFSETQ. The CDR3 has 15 residues.

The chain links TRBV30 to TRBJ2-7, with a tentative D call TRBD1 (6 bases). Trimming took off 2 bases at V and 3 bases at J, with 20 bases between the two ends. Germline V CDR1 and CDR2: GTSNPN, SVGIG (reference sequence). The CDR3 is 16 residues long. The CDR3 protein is CAWSPTIRQVIYEQYF. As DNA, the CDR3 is TGTGCCTGGAGTCCAACCATCAGACAGGTTATCTACGAGCAGTACTTC.

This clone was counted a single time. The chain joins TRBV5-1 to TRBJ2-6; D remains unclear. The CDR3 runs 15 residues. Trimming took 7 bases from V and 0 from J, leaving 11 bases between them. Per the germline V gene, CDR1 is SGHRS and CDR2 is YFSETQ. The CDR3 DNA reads TGCGCCAGCGCCTGGTCGGTCTCTGGGGCCAACGTCCTGACTTTC. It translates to CASAWSVSGANVLTF.

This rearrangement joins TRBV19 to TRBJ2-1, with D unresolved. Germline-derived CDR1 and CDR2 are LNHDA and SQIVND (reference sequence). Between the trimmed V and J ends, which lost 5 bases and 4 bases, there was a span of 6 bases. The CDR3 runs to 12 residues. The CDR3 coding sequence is TGTGCCAGTAGTCAACAATACAATGAGCAGTTCTTC. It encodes CASSQQYNEQFF.

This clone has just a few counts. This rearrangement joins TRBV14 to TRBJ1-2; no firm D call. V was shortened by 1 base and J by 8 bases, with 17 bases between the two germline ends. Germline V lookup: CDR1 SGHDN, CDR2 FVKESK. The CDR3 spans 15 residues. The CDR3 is CASSQGVSYATGYTF. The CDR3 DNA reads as TGTGCCAGCAGCCAAGGGGTTTCATACGCGACAGGCTACACCTTC.

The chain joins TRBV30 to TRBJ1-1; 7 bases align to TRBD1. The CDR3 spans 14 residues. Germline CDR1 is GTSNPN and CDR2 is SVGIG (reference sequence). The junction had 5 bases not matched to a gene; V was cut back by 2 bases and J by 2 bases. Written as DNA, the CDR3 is TGTGCCTGGAGTTACGGGACAGTTAACACTGAAGCTTTCTTT. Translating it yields CAWSYGTVNTEAFF.

The CDR3 DNA follows: TGTGCCAGCAGTGAATTGCGGGAAGGGTTGGCAGATACGCAGTATTTT. Residues: CASSELREGLADTQYF. V usage is TRBV2 and J usage is TRBJ2-3, with D maybe TRBD2 (6 bases). The V end was cut by 2 bases, the J end by 4 bases, with 16 bases between. The germline V gene has CDR1 SNHLY and CDR2 FYNNEI. The CDR3 is 16 residues long.